This paragraph covers one TCR beta chain sequence. Its cognate antigen has yet to be identified. Base-call qualities are not available, and no considerably larger clone is one nucleotide away. To estimate absolute template abundance from read counts, synthetic TCR analog templates were spiked into each PCR. The immunoSEQ assay used bias-controlled V and J gene primers to amplify TCRbeta CDR3 regions from genomic DNA. Sequencing of rearranged TCRbeta segments was performed at approximately 20X coverage. The original methods were these. Clustering was used to correct sequencing errors, and CDR3s were annotated against IMGT so that V, D and J genes could be assigned. Downstream analyses used only productive TCRbeta rearrangements and left out out-of-frame or stop-codon sequences. Clonality was calculated as one minus the Shannon entropy normalized by the log of the number of unique productive sequences. Fisher's exact test with Benjamini-Hochberg correction, at a threshold of adjusted p below 0.01, was used to find clones that differed between time points or between blood and tumor. Held by TCRdb, this immuneACCESS table contains in-frame sequences only and omits some clones. Under half of the omission traces to an unresolved V gene where checked; the cause of the rest is unknown. V and J calls and clone size are given by that table; D and trimming were obtained from the DNA. This sample has under 100,000 clones in its table, and around 91% of those were observed once. Under 2% of the sample belongs to the ten largest clones.

This entry comes from a study of PD-L1 blockade in urothelial cancer (dated by TCRdb to 2016 to 2017). About the investigation overall: All patients started therapy in about 2014 and received atezolizumab 1,200 mg intravenously every 3 weeks. About 90% of the 29 patients were identified as males with urothelial cancer of bladder origin, and a prior smoking history was reported by 18 of 29 patients. Patients had an ECOG performance status of 0 or 1 and had received between 0 and 3 prior chemotherapy regimens. Blood samples were analyzed at 3 weeks after treatment start (second dose) and at 6 weeks after treatment start. Blood samples gave median yields of 141,255 T cells and 80,000 to 90,000 unique TCRs, along with a median clonality of approximately 0.084. Somatic, immune and clinical correlates of response to PD-L1 blockade with atezolizumab in urothelial cancer were the focus of an exploratory multi-omic analysis. TCR sequencing covered pretreatment tumor samples and matched, serially collected peripheral blood taken before and after atezolizumab treatment. Progression-free survival longer than 6 months counted as durable clinical benefit, and TCR features were additionally tested against both progression-free and overall survival. Whole exome sequencing and RNA sequencing of pretreatment tumors were performed alongside TCR sequencing in the same patients. About 10 patients reached durable clinical benefit, while some 20 patients did not. Pretreatment blood TCR-seq was available for about 30 patients, at least one posttreatment blood collection was obtained for 24 patients, and tumor TCR-seq was available for 24 patients. Broad study findings and their caveats: A pretreatment peripheral blood TCR clonality below the median was linked to improved progression-free and overall survival. Greater expansion of tumor-associated TCR clones in peripheral blood 3 weeks after the start of treatment was observed in patients with durable benefit (n of about 20, p = 0.022). Because the sample size was small (n ≈ 29) and many exploratory analyses were performed, the results are intended to be hypothesis-generating.

From a lookup of the germline V gene (reference sequence), CDR1 and CDR2 are MNHEY and SMNVEV. The CDR3 contains 13 residues, cysteine and phenylalanine counted. Only the CDR3 part of the read is kept: 39 bases, read in frame from the first base. From V the trimming removes 8 bases and from J it removes 6 bases, while the gene matches leave 9 bases of the junction unaccounted for. In light of the paper, this sample's time point label describes: pretreatment peripheral blood. The cohort comprised around 31 patients with locally advanced or metastatic urothelial carcinoma treated at Memorial Sloan Kettering on a trial protocol. Peripheral blood mononuclear cells were collected from each patient pretreatment and during treatment, giving between 1 and 8 total time points per patient. The Qiagen DNeasy Blood extraction kit was used to purify genomic DNA from total PBMCs and from tumor samples. Collected pretreatment and during treatment, PBMCs were isolated and stored as previously described.

This TCR derives from a man aged 55 to 70 with urothelial cancer. The specimen was PBMCs, collected around atezolizumab (anti-PD-L1) treatment. This chain is built from TRBV27 and TRBJ2-7, with 8 bases aligning to TRBD1. This receptor carries the CDR3 CASSPDREAEQYF. The sequence in DNA is TGTGCCAGCTCCCCGGACAGGGAAGCCGAGCAGTACTTC.